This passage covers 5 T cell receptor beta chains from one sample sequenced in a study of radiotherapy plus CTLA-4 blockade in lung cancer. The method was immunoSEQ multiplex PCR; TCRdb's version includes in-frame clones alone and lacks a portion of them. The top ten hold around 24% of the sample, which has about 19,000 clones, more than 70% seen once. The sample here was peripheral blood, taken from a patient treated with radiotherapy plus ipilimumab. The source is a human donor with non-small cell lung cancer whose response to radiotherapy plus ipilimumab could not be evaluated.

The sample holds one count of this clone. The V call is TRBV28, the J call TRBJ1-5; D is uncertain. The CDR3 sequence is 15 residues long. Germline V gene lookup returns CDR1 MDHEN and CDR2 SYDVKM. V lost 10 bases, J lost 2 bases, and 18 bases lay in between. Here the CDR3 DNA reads TGTGCCACCCTAAGGGAGGTCTCTCGCAATCAGCCCCAGCATTTT. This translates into CATLREVSRNQPQHF. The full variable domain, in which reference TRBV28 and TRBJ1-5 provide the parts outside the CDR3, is DVKVTQSSRYLVKRTGEKVFLECVQDMDHENMFWYRQDPGLGLRLIYFSYDVKMKEKGDIPEGYSVSREKKERFSLILESASTNQTSMYLCATLREVSRNQPQHFGDGTRLSIL.

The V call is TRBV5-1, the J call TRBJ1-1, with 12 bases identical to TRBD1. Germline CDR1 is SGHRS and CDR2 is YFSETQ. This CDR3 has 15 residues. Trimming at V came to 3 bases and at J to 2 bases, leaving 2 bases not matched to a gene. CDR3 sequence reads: CASSWGQGANTEAFF. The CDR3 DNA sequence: TGCGCCAGCAGCTGGGGACAGGGGGCAAACACTGAAGCTTTCTTT. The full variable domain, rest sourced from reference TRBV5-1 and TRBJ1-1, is KAGVTQTPRYLIKTRGQQVTLSCSPISGHRSVSWYQQTPGQGLQFLFEYFSETQRNKGNFPGRFSGRQFSNSRSEMNVSTLELGDSALYLCASSWGQGANTEAFFGQGTRLTVV.

The CDR3 nucleotides are TGCGCCAGCAGCCAAAGATCAGGCACCGGGGAGCTGTTTTTT. Translated: CASSQRSGTGELFF. This chain connects TRBV4-3 to TRBJ2-2; no reliable D call. Germline CDR1 is LGHNA and CDR2 is YSLEER. The CDR3 covers 14 residues. Trimming pared 2 bases from V and 4 bases from J, leaving 8 bases between.

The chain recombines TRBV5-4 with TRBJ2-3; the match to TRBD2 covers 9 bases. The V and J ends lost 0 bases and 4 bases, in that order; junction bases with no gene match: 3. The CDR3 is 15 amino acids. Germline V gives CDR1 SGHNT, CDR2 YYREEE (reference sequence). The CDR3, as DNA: TGTGCCAGCAGCTTGGGCGGGAGGGCCTCAGATACGCAGTATTTT. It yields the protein CASSLGGRASDTQYF. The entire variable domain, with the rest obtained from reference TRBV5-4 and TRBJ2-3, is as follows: ETGVTQSPTHLIKTRGQQVTLRCSSQSGHNTVSWYQQALGQGPQFIFQYYREEENGRGNFPPRFSGLQFPNYSSELNVNALELDDSALYLCASSLGGRASDTQYFGPGTRLTVL.

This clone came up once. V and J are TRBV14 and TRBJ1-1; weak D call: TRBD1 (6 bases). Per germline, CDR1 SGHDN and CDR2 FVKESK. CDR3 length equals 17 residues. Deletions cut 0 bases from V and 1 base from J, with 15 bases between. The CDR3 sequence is CASSQEGWGRGNTEAFF. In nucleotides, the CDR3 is TGTGCCAGCAGCCAAGAAGGCTGGGGGCGAGGGAACACTGAAGCTTTCTTT. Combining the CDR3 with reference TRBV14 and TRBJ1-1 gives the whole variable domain EAGVTQFPSHSVIEKGQTVTLRCDPISGHDNLYWYRRVMGKEIKFLLHFVKESKQDESGMPNNRFLAERTGGTYSTLKVQPAELEDSGVYFCASSQEGWGRGNTEAFFGQGTRLTVV.